A single sample gave rise to the 23 T cell receptor beta chains below, sequenced in a study of early stage breast cancer tumors. Only in-frame clones appear in the TCRdb table, and some are missing; sequencing was by immunoSEQ multiplex PCR. This sample has 25,000 to 30,000 clones, with around three quarters found just once. Sequenced input: blood. The receptors stem from a person between 60 and 70 years old with breast cancer.

The chain carries TRBV2 and TRBJ1-1; D is ambiguous. The ends were cut back, 4 bases at V and 8 bases at J, with 11 bases in the middle. The germline V gene has CDR1 SNHLY and CDR2 FYNNEI. The CDR3 extends over 12 amino acids. The CDR3 loop reads CASSAVGREAFF. The CDR3 DNA sequence: TGTGCCAGCAGTGCCGTTGGGAGGGAAGCTTTCTTT.

The chain recombines TRBV29-1 with TRBJ1-2, with TRBD1 identical over 7 bases. Germline V gene data show CDR1 as SQVTM and CDR2 as ANQGSEA. There are 15 residues in the CDR3. V lost 5 bases and J lost 2; bases outside the gene matches: 11. CDR3 region: CSVSPGQESNYGYTF. The CDR3 DNA reads as TGCAGCGTTTCCCCCGGACAGGAGTCGAACTATGGCTACACCTTC.

This clone was detected a few times. The chain links TRBV2 to TRBJ2-3; 14 bases map to TRBD2. V trimming: 6 bases; J trimming: 4 bases; junction bases outside the gene matches: 9. CDR1 and CDR2 from the germline V gene are SNHLY and FYNNEI. The length of the CDR3 is 17 residues. The CDR3 DNA sequence: TGTGCCAGCAGGGGGGGGACTAGCGGGAGATCGGCAGATACGCAGTATTTT. It specifies CASRGGTSGRSADTQYF.

The V and J genes are TRBV30 and TRBJ1-1, with D possibly matching TRBD1 (5 bases). The germline V and J ends were trimmed by 5 bases and 4 bases, with 11 bases remaining between them. The CDR3 is made up of 12 amino acids. Germline assignment: CDR1 GTSNPN and CDR2 SVGIG (reference sequence). In nucleotides, the CDR3 is TGTGCCTGGGCCCAGGGTTCCACTGAAGCTTTCTTT. Residues: CAWAQGSTEAFF.

The chain recombines TRBV6-6 with TRBJ1-5; weak D call: TRBD1 (6 bases). The CDR3 covers 15 residues. V lost 10 bases and J lost 4, with 20 bases in between. Germline V gene sequence: CDR1 MNHNY, CDR2 SVGAGI (reference sequence). The DNA of the CDR3 is TGTGCCATCCACCAAACAGGGTCACCGAATCAGCCCCAGCATTTT. This sequence encodes CAIHQTGSPNQPQHF.

This chain joins TRBV5-4 and TRBJ2-7; 10 bases agree with TRBD2. Trimming removed 2 bases from V and 3 bases from J; junction bases left unmatched: 8. CDR1 SGHNT and CDR2 YYREEE come from the germline V gene (reference sequence). The CDR3 totals 16 residues. CDR3 sequence: CASSLSRTSGLYEQYF. CDR3 in DNA: TGTGCCAGCAGCTTATCCAGGACTAGCGGTCTCTACGAGCAGTACTTC.

V is TRBV7-9 and J is TRBJ2-7, with 7 bases fitting TRBD2. This CDR3 spans 16 amino acids. The V gene end was trimmed by 2 bases and the J gene end by 5 bases; junction bases not matched to a gene: 12. The germline CDR1 and CDR2 sequences are SEHNR and FQNEAQ (reference sequence). CDR3 DNA sequence: TGTGCCAGCAGCTTATGGGGCAAAACGGGAGGCAACGAGCAGTACTTC. Translating it yields CASSLWGKTGGNEQYF.

The chain uses TRBV7-2 and TRBJ2-1, with a possible D match to TRBD1 (7 bases). The CDR3 loop spans 16 amino acids. Deletions cut 7 bases from V and 2 bases from J, with 18 bases between. Germline CDR1 SGHTA, CDR2 FQGNSA. The DNA for the CDR3 is TGTGCCAGCACCGCACAGGGGACTTCTCCCTACAATGAGCAGTTCTTC. It codes for CASTAQGTSPYNEQFF.

This clone has a handful of counts. V gene TRBV9 combines with J gene TRBJ1-1; D is unresolved. V lost 0 bases and J 1 base, leaving 10 bases between the germline ends. Germline lookup yields CDR1 SGDLS and CDR2 YYNGEE. This CDR3 has 15 residues. This CDR3 reads CASSVVSDANTEAFF. CDR3 bases: TGTGCCAGCAGCGTAGTTTCAGATGCGAACACTGAAGCTTTCTTT.

This chain links TRBV20-1 with TRBJ1-5; the D is unclear. In germline, CDR1 is DFQATT, CDR2 SNEGSKA (reference sequence). V was cut by 3 bases and J by 2 bases, with 2 bases left in between. This CDR3 is 11 amino acids long. CDR3 nucleotide sequence: TGCAGTGCTAGCGGCAATCAGCCCCAGCATTTT. Its translation: CSASGNQPQHF.

This clone has a handful of counts. This chain connects TRBV6-5 to TRBJ1-1; 7 bases line up with TRBD1. The CDR3 is 14 residues long. CDR1 MNHEY and CDR2 SVGAGI come from the germline V gene. J was trimmed by 5 bases and V by 4 bases; bases with no gene match: 7. In DNA, the CDR3 is TGTGCCAGCAGTTTTACAGGGGCGAGGACTGAAGCTTTCTTT. This codes for CASSFTGARTEAFF.

The chain has TRBV9 and TRBJ1-1; weak D call: TRBD1 (5 bases). The length of the CDR3 is 15 residues. Germline CDR1 SGDLS, CDR2 YYNGEE. The V end was cut by 0 bases, the J end by 0 bases, with 9 bases between. The CDR3 here is CASSVARDLNTEAFF. CDR3 coding DNA: TGTGCCAGCAGCGTAGCTCGGGACTTGAACACTGAAGCTTTCTTT.

The chain links TRBV6-1 to TRBJ1-2; no clear D. The CDR3 is made up of 14 amino acids. The V gene's germline CDR1 is MNHNS and CDR2 SASEGT. Trimming removed 3 bases from V and 6 bases from J, with 14 bases in between. CDR3 in DNA: TGTGCCAGCAGTGAGGTGCTAAACGGGGATGGCTACACCTTC. Protein product: CASSEVLNGDGYTF.

The chain joins TRBV6-5 to TRBJ1-1; tentative D call: TRBD1 (6 bases). The germline V and J ends were trimmed by 6 bases and 3 bases, with 11 bases remaining between them. CDR1 MNHEY and CDR2 SVGAGI come from the germline V gene. The CDR3 sequence is 13 residues long. In DNA, the CDR3 is TGTGCCAGCAGACAGGGTAAGGACACTGAAGCTTTCTTT. Protein: CASRQGKDTEAFF.

The V call is TRBV5-8, the J call TRBJ2-1; TRBD2 aligns across 8 bases. The CDR3 is made up of 15 amino acids. Per the germline V gene, CDR1 is SGHTS and CDR2 is YDEGEE. After removal of 0 bases from V and 7 bases from J, the junction contained 6 bases not matched to a gene. CDR3 coding DNA: TGTGCCAGCAGCTTGGGGGCTAGCGGGCGGAATGAGCAGTTCTTC. Protein: CASSLGASGRNEQFF.

The CDR3 protein is CASSEAAGTVQAFF. As DNA, the CDR3 is TGTGCCAGCAGTGAAGCTGCGGGGACAGTCCAGGCTTTCTTT. The V and J genes are TRBV6-1 and TRBJ1-1, with TRBD1 matching 7 bases. The CDR3 sequence is 14 residues long. J was trimmed by 11 bases and V by 0 bases; bases with no gene match: 9. The germline CDR1 and CDR2 sequences are MNHNS and SASEGT.

This clone has a handful of counts. V gene TRBV7-8 combines with J gene TRBJ1-5; D may be TRBD1 (6 bases). The ends were cut back, 2 bases at V and 8 bases at J, with 16 bases in the middle. This CDR3 region has 15 residues. Per germline, CDR1 SGHVS and CDR2 FQNEAQ. In DNA form, the CDR3 reads TGTGCCAGCAGCTTAAGAATCAGGGGTCGAGAGCCCCAGCATTTT. This codes for CASSLRIRGREPQHF.

This clone has just a few counts. The chain combines TRBV10-2 with TRBJ2-5; 9 nucleotides line up with TRBD2. Per the germline V gene, CDR1 is WSHSY and CDR2 is SAAADI. The junction had 5 bases not matched to a gene; V was cut back by 6 bases and J by 3 bases. The CDR3 has 14 amino acids. This CDR3 is CASRGLAGEETQYF. CDR3 bases: TGCGCCAGCAGGGGATTAGCGGGAGAAGAGACCCAGTACTTC.

The V and J genes are TRBV6-5 and TRBJ2-7; 8 bases map to TRBD1. Germline CDR1 and CDR2: MNHEY and SVGAGI. The CDR3 sequence is 15 residues long. The junction had 14 bases not matched to a gene; V was cut back by 7 bases and J by 6 bases. CDR3 residues: CASNKPGTGGGEQYF. In nucleotides, the CDR3 is TGTGCCAGCAATAAACCCGGGACAGGCGGTGGCGAGCAGTACTTC.

The CDR3 DNA follows: TGTGCCAGCAGTTTAACCGGGATCATGAACACTGAAGCTTTCTTT. This encodes CASSLTGIMNTEAFF. The chain has TRBV27 and TRBJ1-1; D is unresolved. The ends were cut back, 2 bases at V and 0 bases at J, with 10 bases in the middle. Germline CDR1 MNHEY, CDR2 SMNVEV (reference sequence). This CDR3 region has 15 residues.

The chain combines TRBV4-3 with TRBJ2-7; 7 positions agree with TRBD1. There are 16 residues in the CDR3. The germline V gene encodes CDR1 LGHNA and CDR2 YSLEER. J lost 0 bases, V lost 1 base, and 6 bases had no gene match. The CDR3 sequence: CASSQVRGDSSYEQYF. Here the CDR3 DNA reads TGCGCCAGCAGCCAAGTTAGAGGGGACAGCTCCTACGAGCAGTACTTC.

V is TRBV18 and J is TRBJ2-7, with D possibly TRBD1 on 6 matching bases. The CDR3 extends over 14 amino acids. Trimming removed 3 bases at V and 1 base at J, with 10 bases between. Germline CDR1 is KGHSH and CDR2 is LQKENI. CDR3 residues: CASSPNRVSYEQYF. The CDR3 coding sequence is TGTGCCAGCTCACCGAACAGGGTGTCCTACGAGCAGTACTTC.

The chain joins TRBV7-6 to TRBJ2-2, with 11 bases matching TRBD2. The V and J ends lost 5 bases and 7 bases, in that order; junction bases with no gene match: 6. Per germline, CDR1 SGHVS and CDR2 FNYEAQ. The CDR3 sequence is 15 residues long. The CDR3 nucleotides are TGTGCCAGCAGCCTACTAGCGGGAGCGGTCGGGGAGCTGTTTTTT. Its translation is CASSLLAGAVGELFF.